This T cell receptor (beta chain) was profiled in a study of T and B cells in COVID-19 patients. For the study at large: Critical illness requiring mechanical ventilation or extracorporeal membrane oxygenation affected about 60% of the 20 active-infection patients.

BIOMED2 TRB-A/B primer pools were used in multiplex TRB PCR. A single record per CDR3 protein comes from TCRdb applying MiXCR to the multiplex PCR reads. The table includes approximately 3,000 distinct CDR3 sequences, 28% detected once. This CDR3 is built from 17 residues. Germline assignment: CDR1 LNHNV and CDR2 YYDKDF (reference sequence). V dropped 0 bases and J dropped 2; count of bases not matched to a gene: 6. From blood, about 240-550 ng of genomic DNA served as TRB template. Judged by abundance, this clonotype is large. This clonotype originated in a human donor with active COVID-19. The donor label of this sample is uncertain. Input material: blood. The V gene is TRBV15, the J gene TRBJ2-2; 7 nucleotides agree with TRBD1. CDR3 coding DNA: TGTGCCACCAGCAGAGAACCTGGGACAGCTAACACCGGGGAGCTGTTTTTT. As protein: CATSREPGTANTGELFF.